Presented here are 15 T cell receptor beta chains from one specimen sequenced in a study of cytomegalovirus exposure and HLA in healthy donors. PCR was performed using 60 Vbeta and 13 Jbeta primers. Produced via immunoSEQ multiplex PCR; TCRdb's table is partial and in-frame only. The sample includes 150,000 to 200,000 clones, about three quarters of them seen just once. Sequenced sample: PBMCs. These receptors originate from a man between 18 and 29 years old in good health and CMV-seronegative.

The chain recombines TRBV19 with TRBJ2-1, with TRBD2 matching over 11 bases. J lost 7 bases, V lost 4 bases, and 6 bases had no gene match. This CDR3 has 15 amino acids. The germline V gene has CDR1 LNHDA and CDR2 SQIVND (reference sequence). CDR3 nucleotide sequence: TGTGCCAGTAGTACGGGACTAGCGGTCCGAAATGAGCAGTTCTTC. Residues: CASSTGLAVRNEQFF.

The rearrangement links TRBV5-6 to TRBJ2-1; 7 positions match TRBD2. This CDR3 contains 16 residues. Per germline, CDR1 SGHDT and CDR2 YYEEEE. J lost 9 bases, V lost 6 bases, and 18 bases had no gene match. The CDR3 DNA reads TGTGCCAGCACCCTCGCCGGGGGGACCGGTTTAAGTGAGCAGTTCTTC. It yields the protein CASTLAGGTGLSEQFF.

The rearrangement uses TRBV10-2 and TRBJ2-7; 9 positions agree with TRBD2. This CDR3 spans 16 amino acids. V lost 5 bases, J lost 0 bases, and 8 bases stayed unmatched. CDR1 WSHSY and CDR2 SAAADI come from the germline V gene. The CDR3 loop reads CASSLGRLADSYEQYF. The DNA for the CDR3 is TGCGCCAGCAGTCTGGGCCGACTAGCGGACTCCTACGAGCAGTACTTC.

V gene TRBV6-1 combines with J gene TRBJ2-6; 11 bases map to TRBD1. Per the germline V gene, CDR1 is MNHNS and CDR2 is SASEGT. V lost 4 bases and J lost 0; bases outside the gene matches: 11. The CDR3 loop spans 20 amino acids. This chain's CDR3 is CASSARTGGAGTSGANVLTF. As DNA, the CDR3 is TGTGCCAGCAGTGCCCGGACAGGGGGCGCGGGGACCTCTGGGGCCAACGTCCTGACTTTC.

The chain carries TRBV7-9 and TRBJ1-1; D call uncertain. CDR1 SEHNR and CDR2 FQNEAQ come from the germline V gene (reference sequence). This CDR3 region has 13 residues. V dropped 2 bases and J dropped 4 bases, with 8 bases sitting between them. The CDR3 region has the DNA TGTGCCAGCAGCTTACGGTCGAGCACTGAAGCTTTCTTT. Its protein is CASSLRSSTEAFF.

This sequence joins TRBV30 and TRBJ1-1; TRBD1 might be the D (5 bases). The length of the CDR3 is 13 residues. Germline V gene data show CDR1 as GTSNPN and CDR2 as SVGIG (reference sequence). V gave up 5 bases and J gave up 5 bases, with 15 bases separating them. CDR3 amino acids: CAWAPGGATEAFF. The DNA for the CDR3 is TGTGCCTGGGCCCCCGGGGGTGCGACTGAAGCTTTCTTT. The complete variable domain, with remaining parts taken from reference TRBV30 and TRBJ1-1, reads SQTIHQWPATLVQPVGSPLSLECTVEGTSNPNLYWYRQAAGRGLQLLFYSVGIGQISSEVPQNLSASRPQDRQFILSSKKLLLSDSGFYLCAWAPGGATEAFFGQGTRLTVV.

J is TRBJ2-3 and V is TRBV27; 10 bases are a match to TRBD2. This CDR3 contains 21 residues. Trimming at V came to 5 bases and at J to 3 bases, leaving 23 bases not matched to a gene. The germline gives CDR1 MNHEY, CDR2 SMNVEV (reference sequence). CDR3 protein: CASSPTAGGPIGLAETDTQYF. The CDR3 DNA is TGTGCCAGCAGTCCCACAGCAGGGGGCCCTATAGGACTAGCGGAGACAGATACGCAGTATTTT.

The CDR3: CASSPRTGELFF. In DNA form, the CDR3 reads TGTGCCAGCAGCCCCAGAACCGGGGAGCTGTTTTTT. The J gene is TRBJ2-2, the V gene TRBV7-9; D unresolved. This CDR3 is 12 amino acids long. From germline, CDR1 is SEHNR and CDR2 FQNEAQ (reference sequence). Between the trimmed V and J ends, which lost 5 bases and 5 bases, there was a span of 6 bases.

The rearrangement uses TRBV10-3 and TRBJ1-2, with D possibly being TRBD1 (6 bases). Trimming left V 4 bases short and J 2 bases short, with 8 bases between. Germline values: CDR1 ENHRY, CDR2 SYGVKD. This CDR3 region has 13 residues. The CDR3: CAISVGQNYGYTF. The CDR3 region has the DNA TGTGCCATCAGTGTAGGACAGAACTATGGCTACACCTTC.

The CDR3 sequence is CASSLRDNGYTF. The CDR3 nucleotides read TGTGCCAGCAGCTTGCGGGACAATGGCTACACCTTC. This chain uses TRBV5-4 with TRBJ1-2; tentative D call: TRBD1 (6 bases). The CDR3 runs 12 residues. Trimming removed 1 base at V and 6 bases at J, with 7 bases between. Germline CDR1 is SGHNT and CDR2 is YYREEE (reference sequence).

The rearrangement links TRBV2 to TRBJ2-5, with D unclear. V was shortened by 6 bases and J by 1 base, with 15 bases between the two germline ends. The CDR3 has 15 residues. In germline, CDR1 is SNHLY, CDR2 FYNNEI. The DNA for the CDR3 is TGTGCCAGCAGATCCAGGCGAGAACTCCAAGAGACCCAGTACTTC. Protein: CASRSRRELQETQYF.

The chain carries TRBV5-1 and TRBJ1-4, with TRBD1 matching over 12 bases. The V gene's germline CDR1 is SGHRS and CDR2 YFSETQ. CDR3 size: 16 residues. After removal of 4 bases from V and 6 bases from J, the junction contained 7 bases not matched to a gene. CDR3 region: CASSHGTGGGDEKLFF. Written as DNA, the CDR3 is TGCGCCAGCAGCCATGGGACAGGGGGCGGAGATGAAAAACTGTTTTTT.

The genes are TRBV5-4 and TRBJ1-2, with D possibly being TRBD1 (5 bases). The CDR3 runs 12 residues. V was pared by 4 bases and J by 8 bases, with 12 bases between. Germline loops: CDR1 SGHNT, CDR2 YYREEE (reference sequence). The CDR3 reads CASSLLQDGYTF. In DNA form, the CDR3 reads TGTGCCAGCAGCCTTCTACAGGACGGCTACACCTTC.

V usage is TRBV2 and J usage is TRBJ1-2, with D perhaps matching TRBD1 (6 bases). This CDR3 is 15 amino acids long. V shed 2 bases and J shed 7 bases, with 17 bases lying between them. The germline CDR1 and CDR2 sequences are SNHLY and FYNNEI. The CDR3 here is CASSEPQGLLRGYTF. CDR3 nucleotide sequence: TGTGCCAGCAGTGAACCACAGGGACTATTGCGTGGCTACACCTTC.

The rearrangement uses TRBV6-5 and TRBJ2-1, with 8 bases that match TRBD2. V gave up 4 bases and J gave up 3 bases; unmatched junction bases: 5. CDR3 length equals 15 residues. Germline V CDR1 and CDR2: MNHEY, SVGAGI. The DNA for the CDR3 is TGTGCCAGCAGTTTAGCGGGAAACCACTACAATGAGCAGTTCTTC. Its protein is CASSLAGNHYNEQFF.